Below are 18 T cell receptor beta chains sequenced from a single sample in a study of blood T cell repertoires in COVID-19. The assay was immunoSEQ multiplex PCR, and TCRdb's table has in-frame clones only and misses some. The sample records approximately 37,000 clones, about 87% being singletons. Sequencing used peripheral blood. These receptors were obtained from an elderly man with active COVID-19.

This clone was detected once. This rearrangement joins TRBV11-3 to TRBJ2-7; 9 bases are shared with TRBD1. The CDR3 sequence is 14 residues long. V was clipped by 5 bases and J by 5 bases; unmatched bases: 7. CDR1 SGHNT and CDR2 YENEEA come from the germline V gene. CDR3: CASSPGTGWNEQYF. The CDR3 nucleotides are TGTGCCAGCAGCCCCGGGACAGGGTGGAACGAGCAGTACTTC.

The table lists this clone with a count of one. The chain carries TRBV15 and TRBJ2-1; possibly TRBD2 for D (5 bases). This CDR3 is built from 13 residues. V was clipped by 0 bases and J by 12 bases, with 12 bases between them. Germline CDR1 LNHNV, CDR2 YYDKDF (reference sequence). The CDR3 DNA is TGTGCCACCAGCAGAGATGGAGGAAGCGGGCAGTTCTTC. This codes for CATSRDGGSGQFF.

This clone appeared a single time. The chain combines TRBV4-1 with TRBJ1-2; 10 positions match TRBD1. After removal of 0 bases from V and 7 bases from J, the junction contained 14 bases not matched to a gene. CDR3 length: 18 residues. Germline V gene lookup returns CDR1 MGHRA and CDR2 YSYEKL. CDR3 DNA sequence: TGCGCCAGCAGCCAAGAGAGACAGGGGGCTTTAAATTTGCGTGGCTACACCTTC. Its protein product is CASSQERQGALNLRGYTF.

The CDR3 coding sequence is TGTGCCTGGACTAGCGGGAACCCGAATGAGCAGTTCTTC. This translates into CAWTSGNPNEQFF. The chain uses TRBV30 and TRBJ2-1; TRBD2 matches at 9 bases. V lost 4 bases to trimming and J lost 7 bases; unmatched junction nucleotides: 5. CDR1 and CDR2 (germline): GTSNPN, SVGIG (reference sequence). The CDR3 has 13 residues.

This clone has a single count. This sequence joins TRBV18 and TRBJ1-1, with a possible D match to TRBD1 (5 bases). CDR1 KGHSH and CDR2 LQKENI come from the germline V gene. CDR3 length: 16 residues. V lost 1 base, J lost 4 bases, and 16 bases lay in between. For the CDR3, the DNA is TGTGCCAGCTCACCACGACAGCTTCTAGATCTCACTGAAGCTTTCTTT. Translated: CASSPRQLLDLTEAFF. Full variable domain (missing parts from reference TRBV18 and TRBJ1-1): NAGVMQNPRHLVRRRGQEARLRCSPMKGHSHVYWYRQLPEEGLKFMVYLQKENIIDESGMPKERFSAEFPKEGPSILRIQQVVRGDSAAYFCASSPRQLLDLTEAFFGQGTRLTVV.

This rearrangement joins TRBV6-5 to TRBJ1-2, with TRBD1 matching over 11 bases. The CDR3 is 15 residues long. Germline V gene data show CDR1 as MNHEY and CDR2 as SVGAGI. The junction had 5 bases not matched to a gene; V was cut back by 4 bases and J by 4 bases. The CDR3 region is CASSSWGQGGYGYTF. The CDR3 nucleotides are TGTGCCAGCAGTTCATGGGGACAGGGGGGCTATGGCTACACCTTC.

This clone is a singleton in its sample. The chain recombines TRBV7-8 with TRBJ2-7; 14 bases map to TRBD2. Germline CDR1 is SGHVS and CDR2 is FQNEAQ. The CDR3 has 17 amino acids. Trimming cost V 3 bases and J 4 bases; bases outside gene matches: 8. CDR3: CASSFSGTSGRRYEQYF. The CDR3 nucleotides are TGTGCCAGCAGCTTTTCCGGGACTAGCGGGAGAAGGTACGAGCAGTACTTC.

This clone was seen only once. The J gene is TRBJ2-4, the V gene TRBV3-1 (or the pseudogene TRBV3-2); TRBD2 might be the D (5 bases). V was clipped by 4 bases and J by 0 bases, with 13 bases between them. CDR1 is LGHDT, CDR2 YNNKEL, per germline (reference sequence). The CDR3 consists of 16 residues. CDR3 DNA sequence: TGTGCCAGCAGCCCAGAGGGCAGTCTAGCCAAAAACATTCAGTACTTC. As protein: CASSPEGSLAKNIQYF.

The chain carries TRBV4-3 and TRBJ2-2, with TRBD1 matching over 10 bases. CDR3 length equals 14 residues. Unmatched junction bases numbered 0, after V lost 4 bases and J lost 4 bases. Looked up from germline, CDR1 is LGHNA and CDR2 is YSLEER. The CDR3 is CASSRDRGTGELFF. CDR3 nucleotide sequence: TGCGCCAGCAGCCGGGACAGGGGCACCGGGGAGCTGTTTTTT.

The J gene is TRBJ1-2, the V gene TRBV6-2 or TRBV6-3; D call uncertain. This CDR3 is 17 amino acids long. Germline values: CDR1 MNHEY, CDR2 SVGEGT. Trimming cost V 2 bases and J 4 bases, with 20 bases left between them. CDR3 amino acids: CASSYRLQRQSGYGYTF. DNA for the CDR3: TGTGCCAGCAGTTACCGCCTGCAACGACAAAGCGGCTATGGCTACACCTTC.

Only a few counts were recorded for this clone. The V gene is TRBV5-1, the J gene TRBJ2-2, with D unclear. In germline, CDR1 is SGHRS, CDR2 YFSETQ. The CDR3 is made up of 13 amino acids. Trimming took 0 bases from V and 6 from J, leaving 6 bases between them. CDR3 loop: CASSLGQSGELFF. CDR3 sequence (DNA): TGCGCCAGCAGCTTGGGGCAGTCCGGGGAGCTGTTTTTT.

This clone was observed once. The gene calls are TRBV5-4 and TRBJ2-7, with a tentative D call TRBD2 (6 bases). This CDR3 is built from 14 residues. The ends were cut back, 0 bases at V and 0 bases at J, with 7 bases in the middle. Germline V gene sequence: CDR1 SGHNT, CDR2 YYREEE (reference sequence). This CDR3 reads CASSLAGSSYEQYF. The CDR3 nucleotides read TGTGCCAGCAGCTTGGCCGGGAGCTCCTACGAGCAGTACTTC.

The chain combines TRBV9 with TRBJ2-1, with a weak D call TRBD2 (5 bases). This CDR3 has 16 residues. V lost 3 bases to trimming and J lost 0 bases, with 13 bases between them. CDR1 and CDR2 from the germline V gene are SGDLS and YYNGEE. The CDR3 DNA follows: TGTGCCAGCAGCGCAAGAGCGGAGTCCTCCTACAATGAGCAGTTCTTC. It translates to CASSARAESSYNEQFF.

The chain joins TRBV9 to TRBJ1-6, with a possible D match to TRBD1 (5 bases). Trimming removed 3 bases at V and 7 bases at J, with 8 bases between. Germline loops: CDR1 SGDLS, CDR2 YYNGEE. The CDR3 sequence is 13 residues long. The CDR3 region has the DNA TGTGCCAGCAGCGAGACAGAAAATTCACCCCTCCACTTT. Its translation is CASSETENSPLHF. The full variable domain, rest sourced from reference TRBV9 and TRBJ1-6, is DSGVTQTPKHLITATGQRVTLRCSPRSGDLSVYWYQQSLDQGLQFLIQYYNGEERAKGNILERFSAQQFPDLHSELNLSSLELGDSALYFCASSETENSPLHFGNGTRLTVT.

The chain carries TRBV19 and TRBJ2-7; a weak D match, TRBD2 (5 bases). Germline CDR1 LNHDA, CDR2 SQIVND (reference sequence). This CDR3 contains 15 residues. V lost 1 base to trimming and J lost 9 bases, with 19 bases between them. The DNA for the CDR3 is TGTGCCAGTAGTATAGGGGTAGCGTCTCTGGTACGGCAGTACTTC. Its protein is CASSIGVASLVRQYF.

This clone appeared once. V gene TRBV28 combines with J gene TRBJ2-2; TRBD1 agrees at 7 bases. The CDR3 length is 15 residues. Germline CDR1 MDHEN, CDR2 SYDVKM. The V gene end was trimmed by 7 bases and the J gene end by 5 bases; junction bases not matched to a gene: 10. The CDR3, as DNA: TGTGCCAGCAAGGGGTTCGACAGGGTAACCGGGGAGCTGTTTTTT. Translated: CASKGFDRVTGELFF.

This rearrangement joins TRBV30 to TRBJ2-3; no clear D gene. The CDR3 contains 15 residues. V was cut by 0 bases and J by 0 bases, with 10 bases left in between. Germline V gene lookup returns CDR1 GTSNPN and CDR2 SVGIG (reference sequence). The CDR3 here is CAWSVSTFSTDTQYF. The CDR3 coding sequence is TGTGCCTGGAGTGTCTCAACTTTCAGCACAGATACGCAGTATTTT.

The V and J genes are TRBV7-6 and TRBJ2-2; TRBD2 agrees at 7 bases. CDR1 and CDR2 from the germline V gene are SGHVS and FNYEAQ. V trimming: 5 bases; J trimming: 7 bases; junction bases outside the gene matches: 10. The CDR3 is made up of 15 amino acids. In nucleotides, the CDR3 is TGTGCCAGCAGCCTGATGAGCGGGGCGGGCGGGGAGCTGTTTTTT. As protein: CASSLMSGAGGELFF.